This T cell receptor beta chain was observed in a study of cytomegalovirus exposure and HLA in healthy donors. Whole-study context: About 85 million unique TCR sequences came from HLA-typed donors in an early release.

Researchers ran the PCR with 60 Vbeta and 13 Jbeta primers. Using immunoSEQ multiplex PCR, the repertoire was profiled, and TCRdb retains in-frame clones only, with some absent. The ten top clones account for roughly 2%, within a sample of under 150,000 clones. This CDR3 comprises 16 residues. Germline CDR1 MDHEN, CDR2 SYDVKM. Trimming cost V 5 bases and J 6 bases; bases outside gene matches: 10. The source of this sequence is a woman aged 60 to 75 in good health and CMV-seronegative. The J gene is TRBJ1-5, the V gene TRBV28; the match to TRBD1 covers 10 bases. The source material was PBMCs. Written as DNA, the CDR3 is TGTGCCAGCAGTCCGACGAGGGGACAGGGGAGTCAGCCCCAGCATTTT. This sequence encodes CASSPTRGQGSQPQHF.